Listed below are T cell receptor beta chains from one sample, sequenced in a study of blood T cell repertoires in COVID-19. This table comes from immunoSEQ multiplex PCR, and its TCRdb copy is limited to in-frame clones, with some not included. The sample consists of under 100,000 clones, 85% to 95% of them appearing once. Sequenced: peripheral blood. All receptors come from a woman aged 55-75 years with active COVID-19. CDR3s include the opening cysteine and the closing phenylalanine or tryptophan. Fields, in order: V gene, clone size, J gene, CDR3 protein. The size entry is marked missing in some rows and otherwise reads once, few, many or a size class.

V: TRBV7-8
size: .
J: TRBJ2-7
CDR3: CASREQGAHEQYF

V: TRBV15
size: .
J: TRBJ2-1
CDR3: CATSRRGQDYNEQFF

V: TRBV4-2
size: .
J: TRBJ1-4
CDR3: CASSQGAVRANEKLFF

V: TRBV6-2/TRBV6-3
size: .
J: TRBJ1-1
CDR3: CASSYSAGDPEAFF

V: TRBV5-6
size: .
J: TRBJ1-3
CDR3: CASSFTGNTIYF

V: TRBV4-1
size: once
J: TRBJ1-1
CDR3: CASSQEKSLGRANTEAFF

V: TRBV14
size: .
J: TRBJ2-7
CDR3: CASSQGLAGVAEQYF

V: TRBV5-1
size: .
J: TRBJ2-5
CDR3: CASSLGTSGRVETQYF

V: TRBV20-1
size: .
J: TRBJ2-2
CDR3: CSASLGGANTGELFF

V: TRBV7-9
size: .
J: TRBJ1-2
CDR3: CASSLAGQGNYGYTF

V: TRBV27
size: .
J: TRBJ2-1
CDR3: CASRGPGLAGGPGFF

V: TRBV6-4
size: .
J: TRBJ2-2
CDR3: CASTPRPGTGELFF

V: TRBV4-1
size: .
J: TRBJ2-5
CDR3: CASSQGGTSRETQYF

V: TRBV6-5
size: .
J: TRBJ1-2
CDR3: CASSYRRLQGGYGYTF

V: TRBV7-8
size: .
J: TRBJ1-2
CDR3: CASSPTGNYGYTF

V: TRBV28
size: .
J: TRBJ2-3
CDR3: CASSPSGLAGDTDTQYF

V: TRBV30
size: .
J: TRBJ1-5
CDR3: CAWSTRTNQPQHF

V: TRBV6-5
size: .
J: TRBJ1-2
CDR3: CASSYRDRDGYTF

V: TRBV3-1/TRBV3-2
size: few
J: TRBJ1-1
CDR3: CASSQEDTLRYTEAFF

V: TRBV7-9
size: .
J: TRBJ1-1
CDR3: CASSFQGNTEAFF

V: TRBV28
size: .
J: TRBJ1-4
CDR3: CASSPPLGDYEKLFF

V: TRBV19
size: .
J: TRBJ1-1
CDR3: CASSIVRGNTEAFF

V: TRBV18
size: .
J: TRBJ1-4
CDR3: CASSPAGGAVGEKLFF

V: TRBV7-2
size: .
J: TRBJ2-6
CDR3: CASSSGGAGANVLTF

V: TRBV18
size: .
J: TRBJ2-7
CDR3: CASSLLLGDLGEQYF